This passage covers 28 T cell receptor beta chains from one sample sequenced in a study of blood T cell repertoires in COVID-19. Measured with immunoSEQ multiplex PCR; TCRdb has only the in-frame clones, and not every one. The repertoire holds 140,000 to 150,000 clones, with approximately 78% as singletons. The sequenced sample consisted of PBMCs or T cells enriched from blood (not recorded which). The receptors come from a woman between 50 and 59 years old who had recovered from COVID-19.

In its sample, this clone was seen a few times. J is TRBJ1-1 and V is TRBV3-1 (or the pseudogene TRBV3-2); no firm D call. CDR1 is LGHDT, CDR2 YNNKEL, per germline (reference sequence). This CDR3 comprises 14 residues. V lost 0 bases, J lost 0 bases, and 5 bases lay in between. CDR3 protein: CASSQDQVNTEAFF. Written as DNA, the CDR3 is TGTGCCAGCAGCCAAGACCAGGTGAACACTGAAGCTTTCTTT.

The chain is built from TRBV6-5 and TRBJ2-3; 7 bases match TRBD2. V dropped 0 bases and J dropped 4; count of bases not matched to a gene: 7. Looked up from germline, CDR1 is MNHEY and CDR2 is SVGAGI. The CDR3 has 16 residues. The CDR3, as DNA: TGTGCCAGCAGTTACTCGAATTCGGGGGGTTCAGATACGCAGTATTTT. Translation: CASSYSNSGGSDTQYF.

Written as DNA, the CDR3 is TGTGCCAGCAGTTACTGGGGGCTTCGGTACGAGCAGTACTTC. Its protein product is CASSYWGLRYEQYF. V is TRBV28 and J is TRBJ2-7; perhaps TRBD1 as D (6 bases). Germline V lookup: CDR1 MDHEN, CDR2 SYDVKM. Trimming cost V 4 bases and J 4 bases, with 14 bases left between them. CDR3 size: 14 residues.

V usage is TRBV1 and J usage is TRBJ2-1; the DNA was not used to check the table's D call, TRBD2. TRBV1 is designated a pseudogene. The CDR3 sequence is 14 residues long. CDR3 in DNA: TGCACCAGCAGCCAGACAACTAGGAGCAATGAGCAGTTCTTC. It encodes CTSSQTTRSNEQFF.

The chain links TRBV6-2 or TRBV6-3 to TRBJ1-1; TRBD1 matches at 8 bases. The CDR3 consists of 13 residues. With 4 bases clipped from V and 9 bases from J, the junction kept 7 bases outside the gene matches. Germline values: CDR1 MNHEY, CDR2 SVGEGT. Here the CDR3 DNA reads TGTGCCAGCAGTTTACAGGGGGTATTTAAAGCTTTCTTT. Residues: CASSLQGVFKAFF.

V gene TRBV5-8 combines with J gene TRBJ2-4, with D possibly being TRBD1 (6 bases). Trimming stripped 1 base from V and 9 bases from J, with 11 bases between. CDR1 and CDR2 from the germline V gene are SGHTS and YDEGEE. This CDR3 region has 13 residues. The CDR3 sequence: CASSLTGSGIQYF. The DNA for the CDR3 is TGTGCCAGCAGCTTGACAGGGTCCGGCATTCAGTACTTC.

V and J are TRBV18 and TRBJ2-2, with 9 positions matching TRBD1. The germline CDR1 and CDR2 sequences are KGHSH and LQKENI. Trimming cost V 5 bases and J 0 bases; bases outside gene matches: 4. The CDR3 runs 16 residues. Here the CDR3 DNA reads TGTGCCAGCTCATTTACAGGGGGCTCGAACACCGGGGAGCTGTTTTTT. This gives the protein CASSFTGGSNTGELFF.

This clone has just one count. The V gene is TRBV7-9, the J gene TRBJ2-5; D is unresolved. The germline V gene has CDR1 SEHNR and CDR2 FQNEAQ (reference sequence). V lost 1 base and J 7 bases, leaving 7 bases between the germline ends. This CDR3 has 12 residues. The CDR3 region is CASSLGVRTQYF. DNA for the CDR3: TGTGCCAGCAGCTTAGGAGTGCGGACCCAGTACTTC.

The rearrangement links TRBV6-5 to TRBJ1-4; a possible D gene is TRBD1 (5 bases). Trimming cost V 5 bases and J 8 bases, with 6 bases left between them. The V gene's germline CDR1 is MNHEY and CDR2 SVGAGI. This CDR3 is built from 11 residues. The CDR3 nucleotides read TGTGCCAGCAGTCAGGGAGAAAAACTGTTTTTT. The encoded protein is CASSQGEKLFF.

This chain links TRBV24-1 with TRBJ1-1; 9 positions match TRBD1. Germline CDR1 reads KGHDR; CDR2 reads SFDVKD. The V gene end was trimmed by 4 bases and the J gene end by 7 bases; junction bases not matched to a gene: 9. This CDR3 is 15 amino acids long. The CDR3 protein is CATSESTGGVGEAFF. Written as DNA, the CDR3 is TGTGCCACCAGTGAATCGACAGGGGGTGTTGGTGAAGCTTTCTTT.

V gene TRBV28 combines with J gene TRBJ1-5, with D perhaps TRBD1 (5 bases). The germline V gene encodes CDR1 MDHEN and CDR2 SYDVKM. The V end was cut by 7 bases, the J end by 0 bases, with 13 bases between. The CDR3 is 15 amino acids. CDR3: CASNPGGDSNQPQHF. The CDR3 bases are TGTGCCAGCAACCCCGGGGGAGATAGCAATCAGCCCCAGCATTTT. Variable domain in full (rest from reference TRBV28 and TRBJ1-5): DVKVTQSSRYLVKRTGEKVFLECVQDMDHENMFWYRQDPGLGLRLIYFSYDVKMKEKGDIPEGYSVSREKKERFSLILESASTNQTSMYLCASNPGGDSNQPQHFGDGTRLSIL.

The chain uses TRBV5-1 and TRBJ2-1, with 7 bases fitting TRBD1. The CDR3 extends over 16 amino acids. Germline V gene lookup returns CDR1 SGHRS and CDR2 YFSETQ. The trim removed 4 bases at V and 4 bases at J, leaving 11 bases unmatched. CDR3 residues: CASSVLPGTEYNEQFF. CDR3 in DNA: TGCGCCAGCAGCGTCCTCCCCGGGACAGAGTACAATGAGCAGTTCTTC.

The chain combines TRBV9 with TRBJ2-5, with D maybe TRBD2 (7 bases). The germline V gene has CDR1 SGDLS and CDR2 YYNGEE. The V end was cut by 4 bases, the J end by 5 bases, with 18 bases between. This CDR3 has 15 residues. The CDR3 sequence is CASSPLGGGRETQYF. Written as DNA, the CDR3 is TGTGCCAGCAGCCCCCTAGGGGGAGGGCGGGAGACCCAGTACTTC.

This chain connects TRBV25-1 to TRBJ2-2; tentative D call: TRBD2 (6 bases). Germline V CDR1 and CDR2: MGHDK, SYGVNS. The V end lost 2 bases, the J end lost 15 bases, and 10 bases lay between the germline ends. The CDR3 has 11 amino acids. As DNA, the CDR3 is TGTGCCAGCAGTGAAGGAGGGACGGTGTTTTTT. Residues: CASSEGGTVFF.

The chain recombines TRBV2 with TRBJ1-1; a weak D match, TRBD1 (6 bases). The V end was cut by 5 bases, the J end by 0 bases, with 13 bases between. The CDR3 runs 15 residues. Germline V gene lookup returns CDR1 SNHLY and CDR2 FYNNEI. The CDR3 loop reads CASSQDSIMNTEAFF. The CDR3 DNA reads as TGTGCCAGCAGTCAGGACAGTATCATGAACACTGAAGCTTTCTTT.

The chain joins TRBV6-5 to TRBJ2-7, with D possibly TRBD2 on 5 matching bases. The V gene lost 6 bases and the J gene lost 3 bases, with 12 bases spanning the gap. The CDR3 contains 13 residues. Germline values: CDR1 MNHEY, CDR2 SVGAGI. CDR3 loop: CASSARENYEQYF. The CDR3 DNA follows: TGTGCCAGCAGCGCCCGGGAAAACTACGAGCAGTACTTC.

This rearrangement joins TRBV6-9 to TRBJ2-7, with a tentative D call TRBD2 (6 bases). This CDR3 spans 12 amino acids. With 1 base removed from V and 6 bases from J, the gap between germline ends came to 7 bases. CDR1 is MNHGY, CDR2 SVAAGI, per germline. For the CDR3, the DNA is TGTGCCAGCAGTTATTTGGGGGGCGAGCAGTACGTC. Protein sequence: CASSYLGGEQYV.

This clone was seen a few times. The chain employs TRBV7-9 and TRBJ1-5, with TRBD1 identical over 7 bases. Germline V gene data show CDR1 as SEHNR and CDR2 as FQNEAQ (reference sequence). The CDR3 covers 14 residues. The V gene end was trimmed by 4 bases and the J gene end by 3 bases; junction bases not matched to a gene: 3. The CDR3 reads CASSWTGNNQPQHF. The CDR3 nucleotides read TGTGCCAGCAGCTGGACAGGTAACAATCAGCCCCAGCATTTT.

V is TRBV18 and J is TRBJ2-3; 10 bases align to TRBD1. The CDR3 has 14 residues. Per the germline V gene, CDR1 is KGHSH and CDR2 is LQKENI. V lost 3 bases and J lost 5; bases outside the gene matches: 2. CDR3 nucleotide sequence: TGTGCCAGCTCACCGGGACAGGGGTTAGATACGCAGTATTTT. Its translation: CASSPGQGLDTQYF.

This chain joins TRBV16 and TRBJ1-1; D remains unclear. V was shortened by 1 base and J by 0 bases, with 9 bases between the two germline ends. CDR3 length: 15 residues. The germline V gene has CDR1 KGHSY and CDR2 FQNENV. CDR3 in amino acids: CASSQLETLNTEAFF. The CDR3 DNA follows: TGTGCCAGCAGCCAATTGGAGACTTTGAACACTGAAGCTTTCTTT.

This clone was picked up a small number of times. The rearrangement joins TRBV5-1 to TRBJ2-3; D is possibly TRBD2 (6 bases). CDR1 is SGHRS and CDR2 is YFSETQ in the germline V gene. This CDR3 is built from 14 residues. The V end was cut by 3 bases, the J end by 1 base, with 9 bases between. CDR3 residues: CASSWGDGTDTQYF. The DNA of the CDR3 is TGCGCCAGCAGCTGGGGGGACGGCACAGATACGCAGTATTTT.

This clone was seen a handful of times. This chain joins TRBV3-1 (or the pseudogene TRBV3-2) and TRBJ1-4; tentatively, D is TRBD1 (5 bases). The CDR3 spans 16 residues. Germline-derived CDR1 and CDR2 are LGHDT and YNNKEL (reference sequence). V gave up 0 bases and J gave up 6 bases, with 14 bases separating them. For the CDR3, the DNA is TGTGCCAGCAGCCAAGATCTGGGGGGTTGGCATGAAAAACTGTTTTTT. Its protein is CASSQDLGGWHEKLFF.

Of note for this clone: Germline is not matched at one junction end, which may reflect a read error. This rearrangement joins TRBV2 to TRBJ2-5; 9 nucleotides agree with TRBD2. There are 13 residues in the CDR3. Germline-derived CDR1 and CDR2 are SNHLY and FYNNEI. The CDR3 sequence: CASSENPGLARNF. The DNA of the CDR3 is TGTGCCAGCAGTGAAAACCCCGGACTAGCGCGTAACTTC.

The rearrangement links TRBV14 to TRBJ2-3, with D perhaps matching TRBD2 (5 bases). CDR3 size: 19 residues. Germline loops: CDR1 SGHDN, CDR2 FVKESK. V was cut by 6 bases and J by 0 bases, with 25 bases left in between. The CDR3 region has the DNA TGTGCCAGCAGTCCAAGAATCAATCATCGGAGGATTAGCACAGATACGCAGTATTTT. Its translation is CASSPRINHRRISTDTQYF.

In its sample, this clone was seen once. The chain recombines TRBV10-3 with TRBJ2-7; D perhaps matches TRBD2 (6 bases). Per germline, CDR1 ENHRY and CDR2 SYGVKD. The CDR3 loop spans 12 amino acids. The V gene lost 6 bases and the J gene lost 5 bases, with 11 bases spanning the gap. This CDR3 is CAIRDGGDEQYF. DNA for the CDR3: TGTGCCATCAGGGACGGGGGTGACGAGCAGTACTTC.

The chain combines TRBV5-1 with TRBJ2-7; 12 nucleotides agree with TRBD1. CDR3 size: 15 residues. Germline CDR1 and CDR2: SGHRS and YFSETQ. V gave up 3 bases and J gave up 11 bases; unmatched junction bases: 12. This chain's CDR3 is CASSSSGTGGDRKYF. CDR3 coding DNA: TGCGCCAGCAGCTCCTCCGGGACAGGGGGCGACAGAAAGTACTTC.

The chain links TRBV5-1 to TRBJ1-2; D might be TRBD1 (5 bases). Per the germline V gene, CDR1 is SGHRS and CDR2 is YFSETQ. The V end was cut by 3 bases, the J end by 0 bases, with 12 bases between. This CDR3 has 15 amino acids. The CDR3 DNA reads TGCGCCAGCAGCTATGCGGGGGGAGCTAACTATGGCTACACCTTC. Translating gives CASSYAGGANYGYTF.

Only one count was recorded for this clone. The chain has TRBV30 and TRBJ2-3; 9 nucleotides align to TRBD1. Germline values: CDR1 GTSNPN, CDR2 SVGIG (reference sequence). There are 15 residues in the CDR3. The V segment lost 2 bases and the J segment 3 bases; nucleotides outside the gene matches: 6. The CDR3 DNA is TGTGCCTGGAGTCCCTGGGACAGGGTAACAGATACGCAGTATTTT. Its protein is CAWSPWDRVTDTQYF.